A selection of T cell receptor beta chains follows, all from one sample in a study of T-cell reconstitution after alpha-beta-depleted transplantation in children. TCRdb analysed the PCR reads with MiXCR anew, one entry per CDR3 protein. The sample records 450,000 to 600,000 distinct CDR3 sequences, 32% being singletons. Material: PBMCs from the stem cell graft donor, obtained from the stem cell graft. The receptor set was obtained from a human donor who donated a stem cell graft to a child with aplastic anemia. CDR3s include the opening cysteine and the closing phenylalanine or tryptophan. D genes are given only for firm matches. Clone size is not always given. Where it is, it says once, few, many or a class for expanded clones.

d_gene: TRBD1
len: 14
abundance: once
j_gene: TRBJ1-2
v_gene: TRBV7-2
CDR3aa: CASSGRGTAYGYTF
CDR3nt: TGTGCCAGCAGCGGTAGAGGGACAGCCTATGGCTACACCTTC

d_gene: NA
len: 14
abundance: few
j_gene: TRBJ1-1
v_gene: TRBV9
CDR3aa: CASSVDQGRTEAFF
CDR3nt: TGTGCCAGCAGCGTAGACCAAGGGCGGACTGAAGCTTTCTTT

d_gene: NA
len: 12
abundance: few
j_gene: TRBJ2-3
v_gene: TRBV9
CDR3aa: CASSVDTDTQYF
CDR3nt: TGTGCCAGCAGCGTAGACACAGATACGCAGTATTTT

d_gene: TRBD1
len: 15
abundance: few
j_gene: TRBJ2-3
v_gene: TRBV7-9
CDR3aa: CASRGGTGHPDTQYF
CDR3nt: TGTGCCAGCAGAGGAGGGACAGGTCACCCCGATACGCAGTATTTT

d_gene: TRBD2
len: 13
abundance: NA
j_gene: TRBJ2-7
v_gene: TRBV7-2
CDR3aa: CASSLGERERPYF
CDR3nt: TGTGCCAGCAGCTTAGGGGAGCGGGAACGACCGTACTTC

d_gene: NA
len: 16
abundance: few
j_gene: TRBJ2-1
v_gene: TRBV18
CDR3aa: CASSPPGQGTYNEQFF
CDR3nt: TGTGCCAGCTCACCACCGGGGCAGGGGACATACAATGAGCAGTTCTTC

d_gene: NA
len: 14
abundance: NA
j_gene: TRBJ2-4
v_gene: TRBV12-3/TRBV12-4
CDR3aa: CASSWRVPKNIQYF
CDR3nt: TGTGCCAGCAGTTGGAGGGTACCCAAAAACATTCAGTACTTC

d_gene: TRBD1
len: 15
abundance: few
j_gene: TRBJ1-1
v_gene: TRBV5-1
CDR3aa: CASSARQGSNTEAFF
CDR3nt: TGCGCCAGCAGCGCTAGACAGGGGTCGAACACTGAAGCTTTCTTT

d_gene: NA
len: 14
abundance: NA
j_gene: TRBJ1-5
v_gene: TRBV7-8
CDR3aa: CASSHQEDRQPQHF
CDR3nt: TGTGCCAGCTCCCACCAGGAGGATAGGCAGCCCCAGCATTTT

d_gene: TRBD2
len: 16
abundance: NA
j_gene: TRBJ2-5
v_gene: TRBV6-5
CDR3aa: CASSYASGSMKETQYF
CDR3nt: TGTGCCAGCAGTTACGCTAGCGGGAGTATGAAAGAGACCCAGTACTTC

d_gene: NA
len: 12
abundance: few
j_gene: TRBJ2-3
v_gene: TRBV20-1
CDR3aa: CSAGGPGHERNF
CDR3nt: TGCAGTGCTGGGGGACCGGGACACGAGCGTAATTTT

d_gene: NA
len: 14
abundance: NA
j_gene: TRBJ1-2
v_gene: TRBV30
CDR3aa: CAWSVGGDNYGYTF
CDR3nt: TGTGCCTGGAGTGTGGGGGGCGATAACTATGGCTACACCTTC

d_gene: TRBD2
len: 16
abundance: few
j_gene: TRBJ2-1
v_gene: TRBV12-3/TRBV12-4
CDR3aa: CASLRGPGTRSREQFF
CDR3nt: TGTGCCAGCCTAAGGGGACCCGGGACTAGGTCGCGTGAGCAGTTCTTC

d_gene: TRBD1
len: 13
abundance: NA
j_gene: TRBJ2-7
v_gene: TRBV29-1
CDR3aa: CSVVGDSPYEQYF
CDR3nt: TGCAGCGTTGTAGGGGACAGTCCCTACGAGCAGTACTTC

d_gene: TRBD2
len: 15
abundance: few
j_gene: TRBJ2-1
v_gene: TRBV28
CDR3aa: CASSNPSGSYNEQFF
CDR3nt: TGTGCCAGCAGTAATCCTAGCGGCTCCTACAATGAGCAGTTCTTC

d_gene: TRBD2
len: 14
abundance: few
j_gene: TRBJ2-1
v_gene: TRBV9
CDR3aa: CASSAGGAGVVEFF
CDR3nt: TGTGCCAGCAGCGCTGGTGGGGCGGGAGTTGTTGAGTTCTTC

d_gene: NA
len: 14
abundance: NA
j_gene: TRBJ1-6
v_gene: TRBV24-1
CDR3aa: CATREGDENSPLHF
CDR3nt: TGTGCCACCAGGGAGGGGGACGAGAATTCACCCCTCCACTTT

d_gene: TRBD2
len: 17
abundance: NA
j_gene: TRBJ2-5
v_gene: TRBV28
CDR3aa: CASTLGTSGTLGETQYF
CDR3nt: TGTGCCAGCACCTTGGGGACTAGCGGTACCCTGGGTGAGACCCAGTACTTC

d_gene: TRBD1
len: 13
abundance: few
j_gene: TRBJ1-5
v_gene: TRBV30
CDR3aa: CAWSGTVDQPQHF
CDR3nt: TGTGCCTGGAGCGGGACAGTAGACCAGCCCCAGCATTTT

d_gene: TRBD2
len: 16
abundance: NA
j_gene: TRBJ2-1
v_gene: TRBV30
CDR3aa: CAWRELREGSYNEQFF
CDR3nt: TGTGCCTGGAGGGAGTTGAGGGAGGGATCCTACAATGAGCAGTTCTTC

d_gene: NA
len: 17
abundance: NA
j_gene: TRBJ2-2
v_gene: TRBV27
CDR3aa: CASSFSVAAPNTGELFF
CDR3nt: TGTGCCAGCAGTTTCTCCGTAGCGGCCCCGAACACCGGGGAGCTGTTTTTT

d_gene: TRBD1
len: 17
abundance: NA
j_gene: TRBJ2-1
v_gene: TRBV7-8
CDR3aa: CASSSTTGFSSYNEQFF
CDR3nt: TGTGCCAGCAGCTCAACGACAGGGTTTAGCTCCTACAATGAGCAGTTCTTC

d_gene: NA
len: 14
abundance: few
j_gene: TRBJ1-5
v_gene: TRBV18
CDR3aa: CASSPDFQRQPQHF
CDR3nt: TGTGCCAGCTCACCAGACTTCCAACGTCAGCCCCAGCATTTT

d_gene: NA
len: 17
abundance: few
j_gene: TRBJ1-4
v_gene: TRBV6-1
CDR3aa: CASTDSLGGETNEKLFF
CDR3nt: TGTGCCAGCACGGACTCGTTGGGGGGCGAGACTAATGAAAAACTGTTTTTT

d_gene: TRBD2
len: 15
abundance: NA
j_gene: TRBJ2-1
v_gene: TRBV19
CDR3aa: CASSKGLAGVNEQFF
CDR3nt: TGTGCCAGTTCAAAGGGACTAGCGGGAGTTAATGAGCAGTTCTTC

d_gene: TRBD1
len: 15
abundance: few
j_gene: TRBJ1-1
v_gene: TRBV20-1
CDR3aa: CSAIGQGWRNTEAFF
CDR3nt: TGCAGTGCCATCGGACAGGGGTGGAGGAACACTGAAGCTTTCTTT

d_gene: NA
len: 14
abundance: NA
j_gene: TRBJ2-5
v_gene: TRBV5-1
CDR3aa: CASSHGEAWETQYF
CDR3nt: TGCGCCAGCAGCCACGGGGAGGCGTGGGAGACCCAGTACTTC

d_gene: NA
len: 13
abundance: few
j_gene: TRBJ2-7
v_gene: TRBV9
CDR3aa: CASSLKLGAEQYF
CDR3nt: TGTGCCAGCAGCCTTAAGCTCGGGGCCGAGCAGTACTTC

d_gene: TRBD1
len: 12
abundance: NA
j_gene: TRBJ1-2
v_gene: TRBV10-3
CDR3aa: CAIRTGGYGYTF
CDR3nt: TGTGCCATCAGGACAGGGGGCTATGGCTACACCTTC

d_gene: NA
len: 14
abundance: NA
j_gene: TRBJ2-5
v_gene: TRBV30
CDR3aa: CAWSPIAVQETQYF
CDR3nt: TGTGCCTGGAGTCCTATAGCGGTACAAGAGACCCAGTACTTC

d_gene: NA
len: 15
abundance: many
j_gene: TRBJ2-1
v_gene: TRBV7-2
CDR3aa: CASSHGSATPVEQFF
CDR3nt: TGTGCCAGCAGCCATGGGTCGGCCACCCCAGTTGAGCAGTTCTTC

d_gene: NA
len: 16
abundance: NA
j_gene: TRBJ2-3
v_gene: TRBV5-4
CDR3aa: CASSLASVSATDTQYF
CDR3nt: TGTGCCAGCAGCTTGGCCTCAGTGTCTGCCACAGATACGCAGTATTTT

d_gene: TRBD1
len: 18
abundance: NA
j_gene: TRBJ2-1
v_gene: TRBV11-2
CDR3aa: CASSLDPWTGPSYNEQFF
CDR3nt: TGTGCCAGCAGCTTAGATCCCTGGACAGGGCCCTCCTACAATGAGCAGTTCTTC

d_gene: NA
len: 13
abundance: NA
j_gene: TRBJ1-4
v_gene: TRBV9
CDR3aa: CASSVGGAEKLFF
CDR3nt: TGTGCCAGCAGCGTAGGGGGCGCGGAAAAACTGTTTTTT

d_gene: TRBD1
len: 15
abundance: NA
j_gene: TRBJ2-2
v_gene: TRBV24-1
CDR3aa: CATSDSTGGAGELFF
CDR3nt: TGTGCCACCAGTGATTCGACAGGGGGGGCCGGGGAGCTGTTTTTT

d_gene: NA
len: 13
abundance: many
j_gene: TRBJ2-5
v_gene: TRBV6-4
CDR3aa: CASSRTAQETQYF
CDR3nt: TGTGCCAGCAGTAGGACAGCCCAAGAGACCCAGTACTTC

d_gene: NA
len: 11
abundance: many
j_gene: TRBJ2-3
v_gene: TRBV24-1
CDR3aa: CATSDLYTQYF
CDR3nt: TGTGCCACCAGTGATTTGTATACGCAGTATTTT

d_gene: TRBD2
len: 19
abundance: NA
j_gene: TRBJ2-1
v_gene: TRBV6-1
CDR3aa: CASSHSLFRVAGPYNEQFF
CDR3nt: TGTGCCAGCAGCCATTCTCTTTTCCGGGTAGCGGGGCCCTACAATGAGCAGTTCTTC

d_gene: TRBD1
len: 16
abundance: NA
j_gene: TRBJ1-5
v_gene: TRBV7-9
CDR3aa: CASSASTGTENQPQHF
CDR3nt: TGTGCCAGCAGCGCGTCGACAGGGACCGAGAATCAGCCCCAGCATTTT

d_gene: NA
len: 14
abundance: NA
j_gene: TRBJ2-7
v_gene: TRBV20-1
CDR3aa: CSARDRRERYEQYF
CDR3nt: TGCAGTGCTAGAGATCGACGGGAGCGGTACGAGCAGTACTTC

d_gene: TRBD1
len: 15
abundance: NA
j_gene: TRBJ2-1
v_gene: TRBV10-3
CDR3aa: CAISDRDSSYNEQFF
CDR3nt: TGTGCCATCAGTGACCGGGACAGCTCCTACAATGAGCAGTTCTTC

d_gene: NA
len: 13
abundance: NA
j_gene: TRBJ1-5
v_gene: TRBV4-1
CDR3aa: CASSHDQGQPQHF
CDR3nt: TGCGCCAGCAGCCACGACCAGGGTCAGCCCCAGCATTTT

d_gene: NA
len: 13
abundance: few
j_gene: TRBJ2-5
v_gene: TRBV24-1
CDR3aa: CATSAALQETQYF
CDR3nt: TGTGCCACCAGTGCAGCCCTCCAAGAGACCCAGTACTTC

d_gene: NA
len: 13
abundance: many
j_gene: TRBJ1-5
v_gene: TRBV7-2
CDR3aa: CASGWGAGQPQHF
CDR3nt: TGTGCCAGCGGCTGGGGGGCGGGTCAGCCCCAGCATTTT

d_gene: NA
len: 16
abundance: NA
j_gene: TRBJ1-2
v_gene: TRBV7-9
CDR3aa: CASSLSGEAYSHGYTF
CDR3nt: TGTGCCAGCAGCTTAAGTGGAGAGGCTTACAGTCATGGCTACACCTTC

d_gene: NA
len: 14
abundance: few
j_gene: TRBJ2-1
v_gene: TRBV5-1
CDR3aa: CASNILTAGNEQFF
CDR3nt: TGCGCCAGCAACATACTCACGGCCGGCAATGAGCAGTTCTTC

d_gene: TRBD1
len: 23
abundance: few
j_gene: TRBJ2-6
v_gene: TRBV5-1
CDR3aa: CASSLLISGTEPYKTSGANVLTF
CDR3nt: TGCGCCAGCAGCTTGTTGATTTCCGGGACAGAACCATACAAGACCTCTGGGGCCAACGTCCTGACTTTC

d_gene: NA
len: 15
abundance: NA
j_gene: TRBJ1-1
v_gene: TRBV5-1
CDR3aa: CASSLEGSGDSKAFF
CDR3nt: TGCGCCAGCAGCTTGGAAGGGAGCGGGGACTCCAAAGCTTTCTTT

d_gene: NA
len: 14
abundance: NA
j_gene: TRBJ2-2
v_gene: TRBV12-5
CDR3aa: CASGASTGAGELFF
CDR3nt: TGTGCTAGTGGCGCCTCGACCGGGGCCGGGGAGCTGTTTTTT

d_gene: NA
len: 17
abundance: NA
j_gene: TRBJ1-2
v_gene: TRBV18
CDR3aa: CASSPIGGRTYGDGYTF
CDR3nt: TGTGCCAGCTCACCAATCGGGGGGAGGACCTATGGCGATGGCTACACCTTC

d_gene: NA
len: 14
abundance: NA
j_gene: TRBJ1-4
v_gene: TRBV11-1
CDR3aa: CASSPLSRGEKLFF
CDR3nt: TGTGCCAGCAGCCCGCTATCCCGGGGTGAAAAACTGTTTTTT

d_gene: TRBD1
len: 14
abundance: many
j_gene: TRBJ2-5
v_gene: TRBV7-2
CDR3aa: CASSLGGRGETQYF
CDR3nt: TGTGCCAGCAGCTTAGGTGGCAGGGGGGAGACCCAGTACTTC

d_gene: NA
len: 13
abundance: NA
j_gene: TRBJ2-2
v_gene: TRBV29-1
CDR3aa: CSGDVGGTGELFF
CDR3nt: TGCAGCGGTGATGTGGGCGGTACCGGGGAGCTGTTTTTT

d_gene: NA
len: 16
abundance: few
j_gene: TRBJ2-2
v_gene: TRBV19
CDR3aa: CASSNPMYKNTGELFF
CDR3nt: TGTGCCAGTAGTAACCCAATGTACAAGAACACCGGGGAGCTGTTTTTT

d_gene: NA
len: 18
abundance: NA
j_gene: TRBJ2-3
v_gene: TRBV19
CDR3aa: CASSPTGTSSVPTDTQYF
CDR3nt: TGTGCCAGTAGTCCAACCGGGACCTCAAGTGTCCCCACAGATACGCAGTATTTT

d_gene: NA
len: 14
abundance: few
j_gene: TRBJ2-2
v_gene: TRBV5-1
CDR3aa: CASRNTGDTGELFF
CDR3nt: TGCGCCAGCAGAAACACCGGGGACACCGGGGAGCTGTTTTTT